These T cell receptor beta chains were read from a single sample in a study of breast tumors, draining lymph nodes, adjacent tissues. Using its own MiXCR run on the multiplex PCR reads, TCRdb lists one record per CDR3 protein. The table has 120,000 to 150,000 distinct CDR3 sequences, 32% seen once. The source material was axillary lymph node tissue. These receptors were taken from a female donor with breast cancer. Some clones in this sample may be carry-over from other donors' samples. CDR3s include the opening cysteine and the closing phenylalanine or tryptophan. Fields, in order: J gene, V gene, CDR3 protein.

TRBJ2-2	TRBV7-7	CASSPAATANTGELFF
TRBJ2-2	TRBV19	CASKVFARGRSGELFF
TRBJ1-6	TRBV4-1	CASSHSDRPNSPLHF
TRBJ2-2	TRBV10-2	CASSDLTENTGELFF
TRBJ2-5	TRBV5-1	CASSWWDRQETQYF
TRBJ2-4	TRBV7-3	CASSLTGYTKNIQYF
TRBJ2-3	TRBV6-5	CASRQAGGGTDTQYF
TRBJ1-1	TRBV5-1	CASSLKGAVGTEAFF
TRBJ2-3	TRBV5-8	CASSPMLGGLSTDTQYF
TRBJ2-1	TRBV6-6	CASSPGTSGANEQFF
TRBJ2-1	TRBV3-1	CATSGGGSYNEQFF
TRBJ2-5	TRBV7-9	CASSLGSAPIETQYF
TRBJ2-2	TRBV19	CASSIRLGGYTGELFF
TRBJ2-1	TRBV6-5	CASHSGGHYNEQFF
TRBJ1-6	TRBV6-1	CASSPGVGVNSPLHF
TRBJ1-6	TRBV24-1	CATSARVGTGGGNSPLHF
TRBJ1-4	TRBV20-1	CSARSGGGKLFF
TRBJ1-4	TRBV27	CASSLGRAGEKLFF
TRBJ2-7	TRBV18	CASSRTSGGPGEQYF
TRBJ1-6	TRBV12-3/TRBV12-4	CASSLLNSPLHF
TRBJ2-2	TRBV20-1	CSARSGGFTGELFF
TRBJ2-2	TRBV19	CATSGRITGELFF
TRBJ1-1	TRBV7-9	CASSSLTGGITEAFF
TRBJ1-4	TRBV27	CASRGTEYEKLFF
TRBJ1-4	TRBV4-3	CASSQDRFEKLFF
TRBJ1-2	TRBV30	CAWKGTGTTNYGYTF
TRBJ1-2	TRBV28	CASSLAYRVYGYTF
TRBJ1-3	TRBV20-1	CSARGGASGNTIYF
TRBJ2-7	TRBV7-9	CASSFGRICKRSYEQYF
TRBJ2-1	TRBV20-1	CSARGTSGESNEQFF
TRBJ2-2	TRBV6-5	CASSPRTPNTGEPFF
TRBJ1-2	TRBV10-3	CAISDSGGVGGYTF
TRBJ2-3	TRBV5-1	CASSSGQVLADTLCF
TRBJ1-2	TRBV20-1	CSARDFPPPGREDRYGYTF
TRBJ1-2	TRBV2	CASSEQGDNYGYTF
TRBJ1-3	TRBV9	CASSVSDASGNTIYF
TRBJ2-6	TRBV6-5	CASSYSKGIVPGANVLTF
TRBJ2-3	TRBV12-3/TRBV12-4	CASSHLLAGGSSTDTQYF
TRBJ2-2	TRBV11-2	CASRPKTSGGTGELFF
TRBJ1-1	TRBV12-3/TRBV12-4	CASSHRGPEAFF
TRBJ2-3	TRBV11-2	CASSLIGGATDTQYF
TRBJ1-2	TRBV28	CASSLGWGNGYTF
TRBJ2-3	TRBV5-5	CASSGQGNTDTQYF
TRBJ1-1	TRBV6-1	CASSQVGGRTEAFF
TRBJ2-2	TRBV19	CASKGIRGLDRTGELFF
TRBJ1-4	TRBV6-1	CASSESGGRMKKLFF
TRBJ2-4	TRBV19	CASSIARQGVPSAKNIQYF
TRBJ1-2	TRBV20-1	CSALRGDYGYTF
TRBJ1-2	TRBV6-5	CASTRRQTSNYGYTF
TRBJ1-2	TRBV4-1	CASSQAIRTEGYGYTF
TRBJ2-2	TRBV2	CASSEQGENTGELFF
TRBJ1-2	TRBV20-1	CSARDTGTPNYGYTF
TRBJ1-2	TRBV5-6	CASSWSVYGYTF
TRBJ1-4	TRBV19	CASSIGQGGERLFF
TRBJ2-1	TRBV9	CASSRTTAANEQFF
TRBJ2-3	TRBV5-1	CASSPPRGTDTQYF
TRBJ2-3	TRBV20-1	CSARDLGGGTDTQYF
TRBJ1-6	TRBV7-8	CASKSGCTGGSPLNF
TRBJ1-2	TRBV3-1	CASSQHRETYGYTF